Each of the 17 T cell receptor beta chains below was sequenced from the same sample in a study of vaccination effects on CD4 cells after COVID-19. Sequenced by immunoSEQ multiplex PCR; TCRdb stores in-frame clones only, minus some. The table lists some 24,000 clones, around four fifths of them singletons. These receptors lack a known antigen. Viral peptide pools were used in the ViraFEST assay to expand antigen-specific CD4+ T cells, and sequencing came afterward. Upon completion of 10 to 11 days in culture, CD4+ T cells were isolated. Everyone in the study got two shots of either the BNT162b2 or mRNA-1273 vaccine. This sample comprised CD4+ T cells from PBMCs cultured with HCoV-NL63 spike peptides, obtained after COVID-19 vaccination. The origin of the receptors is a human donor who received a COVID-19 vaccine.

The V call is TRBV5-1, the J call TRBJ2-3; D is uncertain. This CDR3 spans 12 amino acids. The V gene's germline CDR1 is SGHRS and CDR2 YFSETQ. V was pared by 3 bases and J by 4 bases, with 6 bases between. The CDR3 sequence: CASSSSADTQYF. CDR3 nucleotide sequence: TGCGCCAGCAGCTCTTCTGCAGATACGCAGTATTTT.

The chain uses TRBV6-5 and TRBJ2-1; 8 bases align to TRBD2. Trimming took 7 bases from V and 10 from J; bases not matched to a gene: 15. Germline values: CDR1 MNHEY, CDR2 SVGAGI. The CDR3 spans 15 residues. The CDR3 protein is CASNAGTSRQGEQFF. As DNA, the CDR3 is TGTGCCAGCAACGCCGGGACTAGTCGGCAGGGAGAGCAGTTCTTC.

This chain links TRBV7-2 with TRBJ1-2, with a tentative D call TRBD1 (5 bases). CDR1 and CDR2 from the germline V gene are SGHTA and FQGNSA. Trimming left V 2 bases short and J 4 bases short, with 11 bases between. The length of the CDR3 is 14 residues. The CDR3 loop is CASSLMTGGYGYTF. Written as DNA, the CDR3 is TGTGCCAGCAGCTTAATGACGGGGGGCTATGGCTACACCTTC. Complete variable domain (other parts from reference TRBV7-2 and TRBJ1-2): GAGVSQSPSNKVTEKGKDVELRCDPISGHTALYWYRQSLGQGLEFLIYFQGNSAPDKSGLPSDRFSAERTGGSVSTLTIQRTQQEDSAVYLCASSLMTGGYGYTFGSGTRLTVV.

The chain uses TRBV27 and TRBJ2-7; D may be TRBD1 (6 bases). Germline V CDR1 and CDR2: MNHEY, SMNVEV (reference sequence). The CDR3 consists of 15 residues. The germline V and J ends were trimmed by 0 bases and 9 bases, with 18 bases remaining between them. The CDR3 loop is CASSLSGLQGLVQYF. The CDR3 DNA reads TGTGCCAGCAGTTTATCGGGGTTACAGGGATTGGTGCAGTACTTC.

This CDR3 reads CASRATGNEQFF. The CDR3 region has the DNA TGTGCCAGCAGGGCGACGGGCAATGAGCAGTTCTTC. This rearrangement joins TRBV28 to TRBJ2-1, with D unclear. The CDR3 sequence is 12 residues long. V shed 6 bases and J shed 6 bases, with 9 bases lying between them. Germline CDR1 reads MDHEN; CDR2 reads SYDVKM.

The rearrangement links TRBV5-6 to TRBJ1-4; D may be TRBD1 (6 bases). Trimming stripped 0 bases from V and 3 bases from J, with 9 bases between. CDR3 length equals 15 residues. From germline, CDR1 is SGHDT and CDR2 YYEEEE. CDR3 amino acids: CASSLARGANEKLFF. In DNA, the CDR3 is TGTGCCAGCAGCTTGGCCAGGGGCGCTAATGAAAAACTGTTTTTT.

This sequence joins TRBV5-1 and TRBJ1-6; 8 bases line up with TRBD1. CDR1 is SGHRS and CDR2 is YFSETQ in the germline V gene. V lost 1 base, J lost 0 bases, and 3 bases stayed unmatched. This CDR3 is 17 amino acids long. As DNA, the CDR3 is TGCGCCAGCAGCTTGCTACAGGGGGACTCCTATAATTCACCCCTCCACTTT. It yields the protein CASSLLQGDSYNSPLHF.

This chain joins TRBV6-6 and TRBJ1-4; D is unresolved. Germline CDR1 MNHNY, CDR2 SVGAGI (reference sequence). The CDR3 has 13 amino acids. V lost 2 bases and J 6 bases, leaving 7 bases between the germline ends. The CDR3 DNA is TGTGCCAGCAGTTACCGGCCGGATGAAAAACTGTTTTTT. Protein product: CASSYRPDEKLFF.

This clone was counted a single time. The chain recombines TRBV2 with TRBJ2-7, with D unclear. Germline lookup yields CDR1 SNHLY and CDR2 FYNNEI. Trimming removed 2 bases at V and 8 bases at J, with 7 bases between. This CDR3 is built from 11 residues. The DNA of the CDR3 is TGTGCCAGCAGTGAAAACAGACAGCAGTACTTC. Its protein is CASSENRQQYF.

The CDR3 region is CASSEGYGPYEQYF. CDR3 coding DNA: TGTGCCAGCAGTGAAGGCTACGGTCCCTACGAGCAGTACTTC. The chain recombines TRBV6-1 with TRBJ2-7; the D is unclear. The CDR3 totals 14 residues. Trimming removed 1 base from V and 2 bases from J, with 9 bases in between. CDR1 and CDR2 from the germline V gene are MNHNS and SASEGT.

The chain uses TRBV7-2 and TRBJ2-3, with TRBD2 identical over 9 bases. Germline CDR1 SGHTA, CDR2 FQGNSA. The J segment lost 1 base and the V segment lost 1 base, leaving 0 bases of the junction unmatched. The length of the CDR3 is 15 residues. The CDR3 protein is CASSLVAGGTDTQYF. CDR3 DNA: TGTGCCAGCAGCTTAGTAGCGGGGGGCACAGATACGCAGTATTTT.

CDR3 sequence reads: CAISVGEFSNQPQHF. CDR3 bases: TGTGCCATCAGTGTTGGGGAATTTAGCAATCAGCCCCAGCATTTT. The chain carries TRBV10-3 and TRBJ1-5; D unclear. Trimming shortened V by 4 bases and J by 0 bases, and 10 bases separated the two germline ends. The CDR3 totals 15 residues. The germline CDR1 and CDR2 sequences are ENHRY and SYGVKD.

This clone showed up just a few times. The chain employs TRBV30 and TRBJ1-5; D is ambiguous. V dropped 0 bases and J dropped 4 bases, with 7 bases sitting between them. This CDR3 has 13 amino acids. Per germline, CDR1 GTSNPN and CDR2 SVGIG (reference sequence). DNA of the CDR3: TGTGCCTGGAGTGTACGGAGAAATCAGCCCCAGCATTTT. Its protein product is CAWSVRRNQPQHF.

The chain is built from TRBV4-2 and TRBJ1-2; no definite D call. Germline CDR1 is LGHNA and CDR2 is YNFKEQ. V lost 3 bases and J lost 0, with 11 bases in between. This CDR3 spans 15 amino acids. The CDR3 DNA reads TGTGCCAGCAGCCAGACTCCCGTCTCTAACTATGGCTACACCTTC. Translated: CASSQTPVSNYGYTF.

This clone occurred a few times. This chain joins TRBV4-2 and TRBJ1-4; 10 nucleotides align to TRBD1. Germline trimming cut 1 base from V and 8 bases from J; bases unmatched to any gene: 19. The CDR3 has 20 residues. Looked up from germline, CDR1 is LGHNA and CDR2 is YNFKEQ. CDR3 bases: TGTGCCAGCAGCCAAGTTGGGCCTTGGGGACAGGGGCAACAGGTGGAAAAACTGTTTTTT. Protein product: CASSQVGPWGQGQQVEKLFF.

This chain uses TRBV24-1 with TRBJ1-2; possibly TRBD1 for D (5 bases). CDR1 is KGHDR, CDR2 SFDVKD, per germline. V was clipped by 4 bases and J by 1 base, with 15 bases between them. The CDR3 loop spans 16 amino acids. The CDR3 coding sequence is TGTGCCACCAGTGACCGTTCGTGGGGACGTAACTATGGCTACACCTTC. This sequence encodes CATSDRSWGRNYGYTF.

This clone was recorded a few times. DNA of the CDR3: TGTGCCAGCAGCCCCGACCCTAATTCACCCCTCCACTTT. This sequence encodes CASSPDPNSPLHF. The rearrangement joins TRBV7-8 to TRBJ1-6, with D hard to call. CDR1 and CDR2 (germline): SGHVS, FQNEAQ. Trimming shortened V by 5 bases and J by 6 bases, and 8 bases separated the two germline ends. This CDR3 spans 13 amino acids.